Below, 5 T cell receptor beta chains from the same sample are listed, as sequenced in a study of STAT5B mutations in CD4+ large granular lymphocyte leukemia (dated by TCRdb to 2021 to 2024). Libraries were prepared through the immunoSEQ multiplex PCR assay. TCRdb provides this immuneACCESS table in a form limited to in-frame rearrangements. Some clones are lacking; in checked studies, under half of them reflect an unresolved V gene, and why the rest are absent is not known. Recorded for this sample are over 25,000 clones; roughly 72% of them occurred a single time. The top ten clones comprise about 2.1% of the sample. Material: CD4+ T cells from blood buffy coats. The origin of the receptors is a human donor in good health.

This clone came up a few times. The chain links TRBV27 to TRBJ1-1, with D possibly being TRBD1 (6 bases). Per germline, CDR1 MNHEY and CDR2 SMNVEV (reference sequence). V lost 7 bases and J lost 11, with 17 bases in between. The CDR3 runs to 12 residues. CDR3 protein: CASNPPGGEAFF. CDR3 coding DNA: TGTGCCAGCAACCCCCCCGGGGGCGAGGCTTTCTTT.

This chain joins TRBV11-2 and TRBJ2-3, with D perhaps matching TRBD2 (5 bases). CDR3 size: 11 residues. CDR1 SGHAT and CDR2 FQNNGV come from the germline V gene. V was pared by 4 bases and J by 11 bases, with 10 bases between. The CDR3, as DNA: TGTGCCAGCAGCTCGGCCCGGGGGCAGTATTTT. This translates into CASSSARGQYF.

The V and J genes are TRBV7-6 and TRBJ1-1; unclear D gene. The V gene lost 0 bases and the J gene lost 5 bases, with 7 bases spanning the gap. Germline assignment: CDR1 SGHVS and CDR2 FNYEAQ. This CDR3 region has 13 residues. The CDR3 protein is CASSLAERTEAFF. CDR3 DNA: TGTGCCAGCAGCTTAGCGGAGCGGACTGAAGCTTTCTTT.

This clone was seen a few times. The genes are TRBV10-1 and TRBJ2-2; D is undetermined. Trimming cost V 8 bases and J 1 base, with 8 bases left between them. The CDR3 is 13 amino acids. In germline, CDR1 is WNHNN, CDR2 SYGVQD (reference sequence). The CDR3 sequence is CASSERNTGELFF. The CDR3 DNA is TGCGCCAGCTCCGAACGGAACACCGGGGAGCTGTTTTTT.

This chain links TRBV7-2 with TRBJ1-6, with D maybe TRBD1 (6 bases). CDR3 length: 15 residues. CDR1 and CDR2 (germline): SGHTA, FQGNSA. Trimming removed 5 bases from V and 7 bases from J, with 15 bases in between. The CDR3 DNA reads TGTGCCAGCAGCCCCCGACAGGCAGTAAATTCACCCCTCCACTTT. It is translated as CASSPRQAVNSPLHF.